These T cell receptor beta chains were read from a single sample in a study of cytomegalovirus exposure and HLA in healthy donors. Clones were read by immunoSEQ multiplex PCR, and TCRdb kept only the in-frame ones, dropping some. Counted here are about 160,000 clones, 70% to 85% occurring once; the ten biggest clones make up under 2.5%. Sample: PBMCs. The receptors here all came from a middle-aged man in good health and CMV-seronegative. Each CDR3 is given with its conserved first and last residue. D genes are given only for firm matches. Not every row has a clone size; where given, it reads once, few, many or a size class.

v_gene	abundance	j_gene	d_gene	CDR3nt	CDR3aa
TRBV5-4	NA	TRBJ2-1	NA	TGTGCCAGCAGCATGGGGGGCGGGAGAGGCAATGAGCAGTTCTTC	CASSMGGGRGNEQFF
TRBV18	NA	TRBJ2-7	TRBD2	TGTGCCAGCTCACCGGCTAGCGGCTCCTACGAGCAGTACTTC	CASSPASGSYEQYF
TRBV7-2	NA	TRBJ2-2	NA	TGTGCCAGCAGCTTAGAAGCGGTATACACCGGGGAGCTGTTTTTT	CASSLEAVYTGELFF
TRBV28	once	TRBJ1-1	TRBD1	TGTGCCAGCAGTTTACCGCCAGGGGGCCGGAACACTGAAGCTTTCTTT	CASSLPPGGRNTEAFF
TRBV6-5	NA	TRBJ2-7	TRBD1	TGTGCCAGTCGGACAGGGAGAAACGAGCAGTACTTC	CASRTGRNEQYF
TRBV18	few	TRBJ2-5	NA	TGTGCCAGCTCACCGCCCGGGGAGACCCAGTACTTC	CASSPPGETQYF
TRBV14	NA	TRBJ1-2	NA	TGTGCCAGCAGCCAAGTTGGGGCATTTCTTGGCTACACCTTC	CASSQVGAFLGYTF
TRBV29-1	NA	TRBJ2-3	TRBD2	TGCAGCGTCCGGACTAGCGGGACGCAGTATTTT	CSVRTSGTQYF
TRBV6-6	once	TRBJ2-7	TRBD2	TGTGCCAGCAGTTTAAGACTAGCGGGAGACGAGCAGTACTTC	CASSLRLAGDEQYF
TRBV7-2	NA	TRBJ2-5	NA	TGTGCCAGCAGCTTAGGAAATAGCCAAGAGACCCAGTACTTC	CASSLGNSQETQYF
TRBV28	once	TRBJ2-5	TRBD2	TGTGCCAGCAGTTTAGCAGGCGGGAGGGGGGAGACCCAGTACTTC	CASSLAGGRGETQYF
TRBV7-9	NA	TRBJ1-4	TRBD1	TGTTCCAGCAGCTTACCGACAGGGCTTAATGAAAAACTGTTTTTT	CSSSLPTGLNEKLFF
TRBV5-1	NA	TRBJ1-4	NA	TGCGCCAGCAGCTTGGGAACTGCCACCCAAGAAAAACTGTTTTTT	CASSLGTATQEKLFF
TRBV4-2	NA	TRBJ2-6	NA	TGTGCCACCAGCGGGGGACAGGCGATCTCTGGGGCCAACGTCCTGACTTTC	CATSGGQAISGANVLTF
TRBV5-1	NA	TRBJ2-3	TRBD2	TGCGCCAGCAGTGGTGTAGGACTAGCGGGAGGGCCTAGCACAGATACGCAGTATTTT	CASSGVGLAGGPSTDTQYF
TRBV28	once	TRBJ2-7	NA	TGTGCCAGCAGTTTCCTTGGGCAGTACGAGCAGTACTTC	CASSFLGQYEQYF
TRBV4-3	few	TRBJ1-2	TRBD1	TGCGCCAGCAGCCAAGATGCGGGACAGGGGTGGGGCTACACCTTC	CASSQDAGQGWGYTF
TRBV29-1	NA	TRBJ2-5	NA	TGCAGCGTTTGGCAAGGGGGTTTCCAAGAGACCCAGTACTTC	CSVWQGGFQETQYF
TRBV5-1	NA	TRBJ2-2	TRBD2	TGCGCCAGCAGTTTGACTAGCGGGAACACCGGGGAGCTGTTTTTT	CASSLTSGNTGELFF
TRBV28	NA	TRBJ2-7	TRBD1	TGTGCCAGCAGACCTGACAGGGGTTCCTACGAGCAGTACTTC	CASRPDRGSYEQYF
TRBV5-1	NA	TRBJ2-2	TRBD1	TGCGCCAGCAGCGCACAGGGGGCGCATAGCACCGGGGAGCTGTTTTTT	CASSAQGAHSTGELFF
TRBV9	once	TRBJ2-7	NA	TGTGCCAGCAGCCACGGGGAGCTCGCTGGTAGCCAGTACTTC	CASSHGELAGSQYF
TRBV20-1	NA	TRBJ1-2	NA	TGCAGTGCTAGCCCCATCTATGGCTACACCTTC	CSASPIYGYTF